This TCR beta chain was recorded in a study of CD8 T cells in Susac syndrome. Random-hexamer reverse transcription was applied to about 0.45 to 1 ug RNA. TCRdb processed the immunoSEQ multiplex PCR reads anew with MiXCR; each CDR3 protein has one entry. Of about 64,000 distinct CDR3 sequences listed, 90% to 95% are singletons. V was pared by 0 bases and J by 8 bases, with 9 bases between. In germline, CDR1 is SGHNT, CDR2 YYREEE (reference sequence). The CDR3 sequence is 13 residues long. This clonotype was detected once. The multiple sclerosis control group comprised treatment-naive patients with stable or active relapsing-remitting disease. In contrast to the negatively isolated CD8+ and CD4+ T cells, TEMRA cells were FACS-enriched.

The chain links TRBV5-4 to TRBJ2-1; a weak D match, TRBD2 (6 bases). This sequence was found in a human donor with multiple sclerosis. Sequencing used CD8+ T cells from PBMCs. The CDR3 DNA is TGTGCCAGCAGCTTGGCTCGCGGGGATGAGCAGTTCTTC. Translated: CASSLARGDEQFF.